This T cell receptor beta chain was captured by sequencing in a study of T cell clones after liver transplantation. Study-level background: Until 12-24 months post-transplant, subjects got standard immunosuppression and no induction.

The CDR3 extends over 14 amino acids. Trimming removed 4 bases at V and 8 bases at J, with 15 bases between. The germline CDR1 and CDR2 sequences are SGHRS and YFSETQ. The protocol was immunoSEQ multiplex PCR, while the TCRdb copy is restricted to in-frame clones and leaves out a portion. Of 99,000 or so clones listed, approximately 78% are singletons. This chain connects TRBV5-1 to TRBJ1-4; the D is unclear. The receptor was isolated from a human donor who received a liver transplant. The material sequenced was CD4+ T cells from blood, taken before liver transplant. The CDR3 region has the DNA TGCGCCAGCAGCCCTGGGCGGGCCGGGGAAAAACTGTTTTTT. This gives the protein CASSPGRAGEKLFF.